These 19 T cell receptor beta chains were sequenced from one sample in a study of blood T cell repertoires in COVID-19. Assay: immunoSEQ multiplex PCR; the TCRdb copy retains only in-frame clones and omits some. The sample yields fewer than 600,000 clones, roughly 89% seen once. The sequenced material came from peripheral blood. Source of these receptors: a man aged 18 to 29 with COVID-19, enrolled during active disease.

V usage is TRBV5-1 and J usage is TRBJ2-5, with D possibly matching TRBD2 (5 bases). The CDR3 consists of 13 residues. Germline-derived CDR1 and CDR2 are SGHRS and YFSETQ. V lost 7 bases and J 5 bases, leaving 15 bases between the germline ends. The CDR3 sequence: CASGASSGETQYF. The CDR3 nucleotides are TGCGCCAGCGGCGCTTCTTCGGGGGAGACCCAGTACTTC.

J is TRBJ2-2 and V is TRBV7-7; 8 positions match TRBD2. With V trimmed by 5 bases and J by 6 bases, 8 bases remained unmatched. CDR1 and CDR2 (germline): SSHAT, FNYEAQ (reference sequence). The CDR3 runs to 15 residues. DNA of the CDR3: TGTGCCAGCAGCCAGGGACTAGAATGGGCCGGGGAGCTGTTTTTT. It codes for CASSQGLEWAGELFF.

The chain carries TRBV15 and TRBJ2-7; a possible D gene is TRBD1 (7 bases). CDR3 length: 13 amino acids. V dropped 0 bases and J dropped 6 bases, with 9 bases sitting between them. Germline V gene data show CDR1 as LNHNV and CDR2 as YYDKDF (reference sequence). This CDR3 is CATSRDQGGEQYF. CDR3 coding DNA: TGTGCCACCAGCAGAGATCAGGGGGGCGAGCAGTACTTC.

The chain recombines TRBV6-5 with TRBJ2-7, with D possibly being TRBD1 (6 bases). Germline V gene data show CDR1 as MNHEY and CDR2 as SVGAGI. V was clipped by 11 bases and J by 3 bases, with 20 bases between them. This CDR3 has 14 residues. The CDR3 loop is CALDRQGPGYEQYF. The DNA for the CDR3 is TGTGCCCTGGATCGGCAGGGGCCAGGCTACGAGCAGTACTTC.

The chain uses TRBV6-5 and TRBJ2-6; D is uncertain. The CDR3 has 15 amino acids. CDR1 and CDR2 (germline): MNHEY, SVGAGI. With 6 bases removed from V and 0 bases from J, the gap between germline ends came to 9 bases. The CDR3 is CASSFQVSGANVLTF. The CDR3 DNA is TGTGCCAGCAGCTTCCAGGTCTCTGGGGCCAACGTCCTGACTTTC.

The rearrangement links TRBV6-5 to TRBJ1-3, with a weak D call TRBD1 (6 bases). The CDR3 is 14 amino acids. Germline V gene lookup returns CDR1 MNHEY and CDR2 SVGAGI. V lost 6 bases, J lost 4 bases, and 13 bases lay in between. CDR3 sequence reads: CASRQTGSGNTIYF. For the CDR3, the DNA is TGTGCCAGCAGGCAAACAGGGTCGGGAAACACCATATATTTT.

The chain combines TRBV6-2 or TRBV6-3 with TRBJ2-1; the match to TRBD2 covers 10 bases. J was trimmed by 14 bases and V by 4 bases; bases with no gene match: 11. This CDR3 has 14 residues. Germline-derived CDR1 and CDR2 are MNHEY and SVGEGT. CDR3 nucleotide sequence: TGTGCCAGCAGTTTACCGGGACTAGCGAGAACAGAGTTCTTC. This gives the protein CASSLPGLARTEFF.

V is TRBV15 and J is TRBJ2-7, with TRBD2 as a possible D gene (7 bases). CDR1 and CDR2 (germline): LNHNV, YYDKDF (reference sequence). This CDR3 spans 13 amino acids. The V end was cut by 3 bases, the J end by 5 bases, with 11 bases between. CDR3 bases: TGTGCCACCAGCAGTCAGGGGAGGGACGAGCAGTACTTC. Protein: CATSSQGRDEQYF.

The chain carries TRBV19 and TRBJ2-1, with D possibly being TRBD1 (5 bases). The CDR3 loop spans 15 amino acids. Trimming left V 8 bases short and J 1 base short, with 15 bases between. Germline-derived CDR1 and CDR2 are LNHDA and SQIVND (reference sequence). DNA for the CDR3: TGTGCCAGTCGTCAGGGTTCCCGATCCTACAATGAGCAGTTCTTC. Its translation: CASRQGSRSYNEQFF.

This clone has just a few counts. V and J are TRBV10-2 and TRBJ2-7; no firm D call. The germline CDR1 and CDR2 sequences are WSHSY and SAAADI. V was clipped by 8 bases and J by 4 bases, with 15 bases between them. The CDR3 sequence is 13 residues long. CDR3 sequence reads: CASGSSRWYEQYF. Written as DNA, the CDR3 is TGCGCCAGCGGTTCCTCTCGGTGGTACGAGCAGTACTTC.

This clone was detected only once. This rearrangement joins TRBV5-1 to TRBJ2-4; 10 positions match TRBD1. Germline CDR1 is SGHRS and CDR2 is YFSETQ. The CDR3 has 15 residues. V shed 3 bases and J 1 base; nucleotides not matched to a gene: 1. The CDR3: CASSWDRGAKNIQYF. The CDR3 DNA reads TGCGCCAGCAGCTGGGACAGGGGCGCCAAAAACATTCAGTACTTC. Using reference TRBV5-1 and TRBJ2-4 for the parts outside the CDR3, the full variable domain is KAGVTQTPRYLIKTRGQQVTLSCSPISGHRSVSWYQQTPGQGLQFLFEYFSETQRNKGNFPGRFSGRQFSNSRSEMNVSTLELGDSALYLCASSWDRGAKNIQYFGAGTRLSVL.

This clone was observed a single time. The chain couples TRBV6-2 or TRBV6-3 to TRBJ2-3; tentative D call: TRBD2 (5 bases). V gave up 3 bases and J gave up 2 bases, with 12 bases separating them. CDR3 length equals 15 residues. Germline values: CDR1 MNHEY, CDR2 SVGEGT. The CDR3 region has the DNA TGTGCCAGCAGTTATAAAGCCGGGGACACAGATACGCAGTATTTT. Protein sequence: CASSYKAGDTDTQYF.

The chain joins TRBV2 to TRBJ1-6; 7 bases line up with TRBD1. Germline V gene sequence: CDR1 SNHLY, CDR2 FYNNEI. CDR3 size: 15 residues. V shed 3 bases, J shed 2 bases, and the junction held 1 base outside the gene matches. In DNA, the CDR3 is TGTGCCAGCAGTGACAGGGGGACCTATAATTCACCCCTCCACTTT. Protein: CASSDRGTYNSPLHF.

This rearrangement joins TRBV1 to TRBJ2-3; the DNA was not compared with TRBD1, the D call given in the table. TRBV1 is shown as a pseudogene. This CDR3 comprises 15 residues. Here the CDR3 reads CTSSQDKGHPHTQYF. Written as DNA, the CDR3 is TGCACCAGCAGCCAAGACAAGGGACACCCACATACGCAGTATTTT.

This chain uses TRBV19 with TRBJ2-1; 8 positions match TRBD1. The V gene's germline CDR1 is LNHDA and CDR2 SQIVND (reference sequence). The junction had 8 bases not matched to a gene; V was cut back by 2 bases and J by 8 bases. The CDR3 is made up of 15 amino acids. The CDR3 DNA sequence: TGTGCCAGTAGTATATCCAGGACAGGGAGCGATGAGCAGTTCTTC. Translation: CASSISRTGSDEQFF.

The rearrangement joins TRBV7-9 to TRBJ2-2; 9 bases line up with TRBD1. This CDR3 spans 15 amino acids. The V gene's germline CDR1 is SEHNR and CDR2 FQNEAQ (reference sequence). J lost 6 bases, V lost 0 bases, and 2 bases had no gene match. The CDR3 spells CASSLARQGAGELFF. The DNA for the CDR3 is TGTGCCAGCAGCTTAGCGAGACAGGGGGCCGGGGAGCTGTTTTTT.

This rearrangement joins TRBV7-6 to TRBJ2-7; maybe TRBD1 (6 bases). This CDR3 region has 14 residues. In germline, CDR1 is SGHVS, CDR2 FNYEAQ. V was trimmed by 6 bases and J by 2 bases, leaving 14 bases between them. The CDR3 loop reads CASSRVQGTYEQYF. The CDR3 coding sequence is TGTGCCAGCAGTCGAGTCCAGGGGACCTACGAGCAGTACTTC.

This chain uses TRBV5-1 with TRBJ2-3; no reliable D call. The CDR3 covers 15 residues. In germline, CDR1 is SGHRS, CDR2 YFSETQ. Between the trimmed V and J ends, which lost 5 bases and 6 bases, there was a span of 19 bases. The CDR3 DNA follows: TGCGCCAGCAGTCTTTCCAGCGTCGGTTGGGATACGCAGTATTTT. Protein product: CASSLSSVGWDTQYF.

V gene TRBV19 combines with J gene TRBJ1-1; TRBD1 aligns across 9 bases. The CDR3 totals 14 residues. After removal of 4 bases from V and 1 base from J, the junction contained 1 base not matched to a gene. Germline V CDR1 and CDR2: LNHDA, SQIVND (reference sequence). The CDR3 loop is CASSTGQGNTEAFF. The CDR3 DNA reads as TGTGCCAGTAGTACGGGACAGGGGAACACTGAAGCTTTCTTT.